This TCR beta chain came from a study of OX40 agonist ivuxolimab in advanced cancers. TCRdb's copy holds only in-frame clones and misses some; the assay was immunoSEQ multiplex PCR. The top ten hold just under 6.5% of the sample, which has more than 55,000 clones, roughly 82% seen once. This CDR3 contains 15 residues. Trimming pared 1 base from V and 8 bases from J, leaving 14 bases between. Per germline, CDR1 SGHVS and CDR2 FQNEAQ. Prior autoimmune disease or systemic immunosuppression barred patients. The sample here was CD4+ or CD8+ T cells sorted from blood, taken in a trial of the OX40 agonist ivuxolimab. This clonotype was obtained from an adult with an advanced solid tumor such as melanoma, head and neck, liver or kidney cancer. This rearrangement joins TRBV7-8 to TRBJ1-4, with a tentative D call TRBD1 (5 bases). DNA for the CDR3: TGTGCCAGCAGCTTAGGACGGCAGGGCGGGGAAAAACTGTTTTTT. Its translation is CASSLGRQGGEKLFF.